This T cell receptor (beta chain) was captured by sequencing in a study of naive and memory T cell subsets. The study, taken as a whole, reports: The power law exponent of TCR abundance differed between naive and memory cells. Clonotypes here are unpaired alpha or beta chain sequences. In naive cells, over 85% of TCR sequences were seen only once.

Both TRBC1 and TRBC2 were covered by a beta constant-region primer of two equimolar oligonucleotides. Each CDR3 protein is one row after TCRdb ran MiXCR on the UMI-ligation and nested PCR reads. This sample has about 85,000 distinct CDR3 sequences, with approximately 14% found just once. V lost 9 bases and J lost 0; bases outside the gene matches: 7. The CDR3 is 15 residues long. CDR1 is MNHEY and CDR2 is SMNVEV in the germline V gene (reference sequence). This clonotype was observed a single time. Its antigen remains unidentified. Sequencing used central memory CD4+ T cells from blood. This rearrangement joins TRBV27 to TRBJ2-3, with 9 nucleotides matching TRBD1. This sequence was found in a human donor in good health. The CDR3 coding sequence is TGTGCCAGTCGGGACAGGGCTTTCAGCACAGATACGCAGTATTTT. Encoded protein: CASRDRAFSTDTQYF.